This T cell receptor (beta chain) was recorded in a study of blood T cells in healthy people across ages (dated by TCRdb to between 2015 and 2017). Broadly, across the study: In model experiments, roughly one uniquely barcoded TCR beta cDNA molecule per two T cells was captured by template switching. The donors were divided into four age groups: young (average around 16 years), middle-aged (roughly 42), aged (approximately 62) and long-lived (82). Age-related changes in TCR beta repertoire diversity were measured in the study by deep sequencing normalized with unique cDNA molecular identifiers. Donors of different ages were randomly distributed across sequencing lanes to avoid experimental bias. The study analyzed two additional independent replicas of 1 million unique cDNA reads from the same blood draw for two donors, one aged 18 to 29 and one aged 80 or older.

A remark on this clonotype: There is no known antigen for this receptor. No base quality information exists; no much larger clone differs at one position.

Libraries came from 5' RACE. This sample was sequenced with an Illumina HiSeq 2500. A second roughly 7 to 12 cycle PCR used a sample-barcoded 5' primer and a J-beta primer mix. A unique molecular identifier was introduced onto each TCR beta cDNA molecule by a template-switch 5' adaptor carrying 12 random nucleotides. At least 2.5 million CDR3-containing paired-end reads were obtained from each sample. First-strand cDNA was synthesized from all RNA with the Mint cDNA synthesis kit, primed by a TRBC-specific oligonucleotide. All cDNA was treated with uracil-DNA glycosylase and then went through a first 18-cycle PCR with the universal primers M1SS and BC2_uni_R. The paper's data handling went like this. Each sample was normalized by randomly selecting 1 million high-quality reads, each carrying a distinct molecular identifier. Instead of being binned into consensus sequences, reads that shared molecular identifiers were thrown out. MiTCR, run with a Q25 quality threshold and the strictest error-elimination algorithm, handled CDR3 identification, clonotype clustering and error correction. A nonparametric unseen species model with Euler transformation was used to estimate a lower bound on total TCR beta diversity. In-frame beta chains were kept once TCRdb had trimmed the public reads at Q25 with fastp and called clones with MiXCR. Every CDR3 protein is listed once, alongside the most common genes and DNA of its rows. TCRdb's processing, not the authors' own work, is the source of the V and J calls. This sample has 1,100,000 or so distinct CDR3 sequences in its table, and more than 35% of those were observed once. About 19% of the sample is taken by the ten largest.

The approximately 40 donors, aged roughly 6 to 100 years, were systemically healthy Caucasian individuals from Russia. Each donor gave about 11 milliliters of peripheral blood, drawn into EDTA-treated Vacutainer tubes. Ficoll-Paque density-gradient centrifugation was used to isolate PBMCs, with at least 6 million obtained per sample. Total RNA was extracted from PBMCs with Trizol reagent, with at least 5.5 micrograms obtained per sample. The percentages of naive CD45RAhigh/CD27high T cells were determined by flow cytometry on a PBMC aliquot from every donor. CDR1 is given as SGHTA and CDR2 as FQGNSA, both from the germline V gene. Spanning cysteine to phenylalanine, the CDR3 consists of 12 amino acids. Only the CDR3 DNA stays, 36 bases, in frame from base 1. V is shortened by 5 bases, J by 6 bases, and the region joining them spans 8 bases. Paper-wide results and their limitations: Conclusive comparison of naive and antigen-experienced compartments was prevented by the profiling of bulk unsorted PBMCs. There was a strong correlation between observed TCR beta diversity and the percentage of naive T cells measured by flow cytometry. Compared with the aged group, the long-lived group had more naive CD4+ T cells, fewer expanded clones and increased TCR diversity, a pattern suggesting age selection. The CMV infection status of donors was not known, potentially confounding age-related changes in expanded clonotypes. Estimates of total diversity based on one million sequenced T cells were considered lower bounds and underestimates. Observed TCR beta diversity per million T cells fell roughly linearly with age, and a significant reduction was already apparent by age roughly 40.

This sequence was found in a woman aged 55-69 years in good health. Rearrangement joined TRBV7-2 to TRBJ1-5; the D segment cannot be called with confidence. Sequenced sample: blood. In nucleotide form, the sequence is TGTACCAGCAGCGAAAACGGTCAGCCCCAGCATTTT. It specifies CTSSENGQPQHF. Reference TRBV7-2 and TRBJ1-5 proteins supply the regions before and after the CDR3; the full variable domain is: GAGVSQSPSNKVTEKGKDVELRCDPISGHTALYWYRQSLGQGLEFLIYFQGNSAPDKSGLPSDRFSAERTGGSVSTLTIQRTQQEDSAVYLCTSSENGQPQHFGDGTRLSIL.